These T cell receptor beta chains were read from a single sample in a study of T cells after yellow fever vaccination. TCRdb redid the calling of the 5' RACE reads with MiXCR, one entry per CDR3 protein. The sample records a few hundred thousand distinct CDR3 sequences, 11% being singletons. The sequenced sample was PBMCs, obtained on the day of the first yellow fever vaccination. These receptors originate from a man aged 18-30 years who received the YFV17D yellow fever vaccine. CDR3s include the opening cysteine and the closing phenylalanine or tryptophan. The D gene is left open where the match is weak. Clone size, where shown, is once, few, many, or a class for clones that have expanded.

cdr3_aa	cdr3_nt	d_call	clone_size	v_call	j_call
CSARDRQGGTEAFF	TGCAGTGCTAGAGATAGGCAGGGTGGCACTGAAGCTTTCTTT	-	many	TRBV20-1	TRBJ1-1
CASGGSYGYTF	TGTGCCAGCGGGGGATCCTATGGCTACACCTTC	-	-	TRBV7-9	TRBJ1-2
CASSQDQLQETQYF	TGTGCCAGCAGCCAAGATCAACTACAGGAGACCCAGTACTTC	-	-	TRBV4-2	TRBJ2-5
CAISPGLRHNEQFF	TGTGCCATCAGCCCCGGGCTCCGGCACAATGAGCAGTTCTTC	-	-	TRBV5-6	TRBJ2-1
CSAEFTGIQETQYF	TGCAGTGCGGAATTTACAGGGATCCAAGAGACCCAGTACTTC	-	once	TRBV20-1	TRBJ2-5
CASKQANTGELFF	TGTGCCAGCAAACAGGCGAACACCGGGGAGCTGTTTTTT	-	-	TRBV28	TRBJ2-2
CASNTYNEQFF	TGTGCCAGCAATACGTACAATGAGCAGTTCTTC	-	few	TRBV5-6	TRBJ2-1
CASSPDRTSTDTQYF	TGTGCCAGCAGTCCGGACAGGACAAGCACAGATACGCAGTATTTT	TRBD1	many	TRBV12-3/TRBV12-4	TRBJ2-3
CASTRGLFGNQPQHF	TGTGCCAGCACCAGGGGGTTATTTGGTAATCAGCCCCAGCATTTT	TRBD1	few	TRBV5-6	TRBJ1-5
CASRLPGANVLTF	TGTGCCAGCAGATTACCTGGGGCCAACGTCCTGACTTTC	-	few	TRBV6-5	TRBJ2-6
CASSFSLGNTEAFF	TGCGCCAGCAGCTTTTCGTTAGGGAACACTGAAGCTTTCTTT	-	-	TRBV5-1	TRBJ1-1
CASSPDSGQGRTQYF	TGTGCCAGCAGCCCCGACAGCGGTCAGGGGCGGACGCAGTATTTT	-	few	TRBV12-3/TRBV12-4	TRBJ2-3
CASSFINEQYF	TGTGCCAGCAGCTTTATCAACGAGCAGTACTTC	-	-	TRBV5-4	TRBJ2-7
CASSLVSTSGGRNEQFF	TGTGCCAGCAGCTTAGTCTCTACTAGCGGGGGCCGCAATGAGCAGTTCTTC	TRBD2	-	TRBV7-2	TRBJ2-1
CASSSAIATNEKLFF	TGTGCCAGCAGTAGCGCGATAGCAACTAATGAAAAACTGTTTTTT	-	few	TRBV25-1	TRBJ1-4
CASSVDGGAYNEQFF	TGTGCCAGCAGCGTAGATGGGGGCGCCTACAATGAGCAGTTCTTC	-	few	TRBV9	TRBJ2-1
CASSLEPPVKNIQYF	TGTGCCAGCAGCTTAGAGCCCCCGGTCAAAAACATTCAGTACTTC	-	few	TRBV11-2	TRBJ2-4
CASSAGGAEPQHF	TGTGCCAGCAGCGCAGGGGGCGCGGAGCCCCAGCATTTT	TRBD1	-	TRBV7-9	TRBJ1-5
CSAMKGVNQPQHF	TGCAGTGCTATGAAAGGGGTCAATCAGCCCCAGCATTTT	-	few	TRBV20-1	TRBJ1-5
CASSQKLDTRGEETQYF	TGTGCCAGCAGCCAAAAACTGGACACCCGGGGGGAAGAGACCCAGTACTTC	TRBD2	few	TRBV4-2	TRBJ2-5
CASSFGFYSNQPQHF	TGTGCCAGCAGCTTCGGGTTTTATAGCAATCAGCCCCAGCATTTT	-	-	TRBV5-6	TRBJ1-5
CASSQDLLRGLDTEAFF	TGCGCCAGCAGCCAAGATCTCTTAAGGGGTTTGGACACTGAAGCTTTCTTT	-	-	TRBV4-3	TRBJ1-1
CASSPTGASTDTQYF	TGTGCCAGCAGTCCCACGGGGGCCTCCACAGATACGCAGTATTTT	-	few	TRBV6-2/TRBV6-3	TRBJ2-3
CASSYGRGWLFEQFF	TGTGCCAGCAGTTACGGGCGGGGCTGGCTTTTTGAGCAGTTCTTC	-	few	TRBV6-2/TRBV6-3	TRBJ2-1
CASSLTGSEQFF	TGCGCCAGCAGCCTGACAGGGTCTGAGCAGTTCTTC	TRBD1	-	TRBV5-1	TRBJ2-1
CSGDRGTRNTEAFF	TGCAGCGGGGACAGGGGCACCAGGAACACTGAAGCTTTCTTT	TRBD1	few	TRBV29-1	TRBJ1-1
CACSPLEGSGELFF	TGCGCCTGCAGCCCCCTGGAGGGATCCGGGGAGCTGTTTTTT	-	-	TRBV4-1	TRBJ2-2
CASVEPNPYNEQFF	TGTGCCAGCGTTGAACCCAACCCGTACAATGAGCAGTTCTTC	-	-	TRBV11-2	TRBJ2-1
CSAPGPLNEQYF	TGCAGTGCTCCGGGACCACTTAACGAGCAGTACTTC	-	-	TRBV20-1	TRBJ2-7
CASSQRTFYEQYF	TGCGCCAGCAGCCAAAGGACATTTTACGAGCAGTACTTC	-	few	TRBV4-3	TRBJ2-7
CASSPSLAGDFYEQYF	TGTGCCAGCAGCCCATCCTTAGCGGGGGACTTCTACGAGCAGTACTTC	TRBD2	few	TRBV4-2	TRBJ2-7
CASTRGASGDNEQFF	TGTGCCAGCACCCGAGGCGCTAGCGGGGACAATGAGCAGTTCTTC	TRBD2	-	TRBV27	TRBJ2-1
CASSFGQIYEQYF	TGTGCCAGCAGTTTTGGGCAGATCTACGAGCAGTACTTC	-	-	TRBV12-3/TRBV12-4	TRBJ2-7
CASSTDREALHF	TGTGCCAGCTCAACAGACCGGGAGGCCCTCCACTTT	-	-	TRBV18	TRBJ1-6
CASSLAAGDYGYTF	TGTGCCAGCAGTTTGGCAGCTGGGGACTATGGCTACACCTTC	-	many	TRBV27	TRBJ1-2
CASRRQGSYFF	TGTGCCAGCAGGAGACAGGGAAGTTACTTCTTC	TRBD1	few	TRBV27	TRBJ1-2
CASGPGLAKNIQYF	TGTGCCAGCGGCCCCGGGCTAGCCAAAAACATTCAGTACTTC	-	-	TRBV5-6	TRBJ2-4
CASSLRSMGGQPQHF	TGTGCCAGCAGCTTAAGATCTATGGGGGGTCAGCCCCAGCATTTT	-	-	TRBV7-2	TRBJ1-5
CASSLGDSAYGYTF	TGCGCCAGCAGCTTAGGGGACAGCGCATATGGCTACACCTTC	TRBD1	-	TRBV5-1	TRBJ1-2
CASTNDRQGYGYTF	TGTGCCAGCACCAACGACCGACAGGGCTATGGCTACACCTTC	TRBD1	-	TRBV7-9	TRBJ1-2
CASGGGGGYAYNEQFF	TGCGCCAGCGGGGGGGGAGGGGGGTACGCCTACAATGAGCAGTTCTTC	-	few	TRBV5-1	TRBJ2-1
CASSAGTSGGAGLWETQYF	TGTGCCAGCAGTGCCGGGACTAGCGGGGGGGCCGGTCTGTGGGAGACCCAGTACTTC	TRBD2	-	TRBV6-2/TRBV6-3	TRBJ2-5
CSLSGAGGFDTQYF	TGCAGCCTTTCTGGAGCGGGGGGGTTTGATACGCAGTATTTT	TRBD2	few	TRBV29-1	TRBJ2-3
CASSPASGLSYEQYF	TGTGCCAGCAGCCCAGCTAGCGGGCTGTCCTACGAGCAGTACTTC	TRBD2	-	TRBV12-3/TRBV12-4	TRBJ2-7
CATSEGHDEAFF	TGTGCCACCAGTGAGGGTCACGACGAAGCTTTCTTT	-	-	TRBV24-1	TRBJ1-1
CASSIDLDGILNTEAFF	TGTGCCAGTAGTATAGACCTAGACGGGATTTTGAACACTGAAGCTTTCTTT	-	-	TRBV19	TRBJ1-1
CASSPGLASSYNEQFF	TGTGCCAGCAGCCCCGGTCTAGCCAGCTCCTACAATGAGCAGTTCTTC	-	-	TRBV3-1	TRBJ2-1
CASPMGLHSQPQHF	TGTGCCAGCCCAATGGGGCTCCATAGTCAGCCCCAGCATTTT	-	few	TRBV18	TRBJ1-5
CSVDIRTEAFF	TGCAGCGTTGATATTCGCACTGAAGCTTTCTTT	-	few	TRBV29-1	TRBJ1-1
CASRGYGEPGTANYGYTF	TGTGCCAGCAGAGGTTACGGGGAGCCCGGGACAGCCAACTATGGCTACACCTTC	TRBD1	-	TRBV27	TRBJ1-2
CASGLRTAYYGYTF	TGTGCTAGTGGTCTCAGGACAGCCTATTATGGCTACACCTTC	-	-	TRBV12-5	TRBJ1-2